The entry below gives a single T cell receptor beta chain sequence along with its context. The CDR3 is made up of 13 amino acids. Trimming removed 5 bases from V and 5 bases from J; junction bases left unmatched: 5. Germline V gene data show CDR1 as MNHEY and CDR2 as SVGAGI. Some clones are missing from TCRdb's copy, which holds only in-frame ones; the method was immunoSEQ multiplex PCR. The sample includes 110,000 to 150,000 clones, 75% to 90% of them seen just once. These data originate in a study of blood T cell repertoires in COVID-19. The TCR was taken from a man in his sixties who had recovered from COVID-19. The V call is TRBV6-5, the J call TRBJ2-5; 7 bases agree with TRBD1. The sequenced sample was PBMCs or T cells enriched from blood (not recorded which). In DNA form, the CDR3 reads TGTGCCAGCAGTCGGACAGGAAGGGAGACCCAGTACTTC. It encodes CASSRTGRETQYF.